The 31 T cell receptor beta chains in this list originate from one sample, sequenced in a study of T cell responses to AZD1222 COVID-19 vaccine. Sequencing was performed with immunoSEQ multiplex PCR; in TCRdb, only in-frame clones are kept and a portion is missing. The table includes about 44,000 clones, 83% detected once. The source material was peripheral blood, sampled on day 0 of AZD1222 vaccination. The receptors derive from an adult in good health.

The chain couples TRBV19 to TRBJ2-2; D is uncertain. The V gene's germline CDR1 is LNHDA and CDR2 SQIVND (reference sequence). The CDR3 is 13 residues long. The V gene lost 1 base and the J gene lost 6 bases, with 6 bases spanning the gap. The CDR3 bases are TGTGCCAGTAGTATAGGTGGACCCGGGGAGCTGTTTTTT. This sequence encodes CASSIGGPGELFF.

CDR3: CASREQGGNQPQHF. CDR3 DNA sequence: TGTGCCAGTAGAGAACAGGGGGGCAATCAGCCCCAGCATTTT. The chain couples TRBV28 to TRBJ1-5, with TRBD1 identical over 8 bases. Looked up from germline, CDR1 is MDHEN and CDR2 is SYDVKM. The V and J ends lost 9 bases and 2 bases, in that order; junction bases with no gene match: 6. The CDR3 spans 14 residues.

The V gene is TRBV11-3, the J gene TRBJ2-6; 16 positions agree with TRBD2. This CDR3 spans 18 amino acids. Trimming at V came to 4 bases and at J to 2 bases, leaving 2 bases not matched to a gene. CDR1 SGHNT and CDR2 YENEEA come from the germline V gene. The CDR3 loop is CASSSGLAGGAGANVLTF. The CDR3 DNA follows: TGTGCCAGCAGCTCGGGACTAGCGGGAGGGGCTGGGGCCAACGTCCTGACTTTC.

This chain joins TRBV11-3 and TRBJ2-2, with D possibly TRBD2 on 5 matching bases. CDR1 is SGHNT, CDR2 YENEEA, per germline. The CDR3 has 14 residues. Trimming pared 1 base from V and 4 bases from J, leaving 7 bases between. The CDR3 coding sequence is TGTGCCAGCAGCTTAGGCGGGCCCACCGGGGAGCTGTTTTTT. Translation: CASSLGGPTGELFF.

The chain has TRBV19 and TRBJ2-3; D call uncertain. The CDR3 contains 13 residues. Deletions cut 8 bases from V and 5 bases from J, with 14 bases between. The V gene's germline CDR1 is LNHDA and CDR2 SQIVND (reference sequence). In DNA, the CDR3 is TGTGCCAGTTCCACCTCAAGAGAAGATACGCAGTATTTT. It yields the protein CASSTSREDTQYF.

The chain uses TRBV6-5 and TRBJ1-6, with 7 bases matching TRBD1. Germline V CDR1 and CDR2: MNHEY, SVGAGI. Germline trimming cut 7 bases from V and 7 bases from J; bases unmatched to any gene: 10. CDR3 size: 15 residues. The chain's CDR3 is CASNAGTARNSPLHF. The CDR3 DNA sequence: TGTGCCAGCAACGCCGGGACAGCGAGGAATTCACCCCTCCACTTT.

The chain couples TRBV27 to TRBJ1-4; TRBD1 agrees at 7 bases. The trim removed 6 bases at V and 0 bases at J, leaving 1 base unmatched. From germline, CDR1 is MNHEY and CDR2 SMNVEV (reference sequence). The CDR3 totals 14 residues. The CDR3 loop reads CASRTGTTNEKLFF. CDR3 sequence (DNA): TGTGCCAGCAGGACAGGGACAACTAATGAAAAACTGTTTTTT. Filled out from reference TRBV27 and TRBJ1-4, the complete variable domain reads EAQVTQNPRYLITVTGKKLTVTCSQNMNHEYMSWYRQDPGLGLRQIYYSMNVEVTDKGDVPEGYKVSRKEKRNFPLILESPSPNQTSLYFCASRTGTTNEKLFFGSGTQLSVL.

The chain has TRBV13 and TRBJ2-1, with TRBD2 matching 12 bases. V lost 5 bases and J lost 8; bases outside the gene matches: 22. CDR3 length equals 20 residues. Germline V lookup: CDR1 PRHDT, CDR2 FYEKMQ (reference sequence). The CDR3 spells CASSPRTGGRTSGKVYEQFF. The CDR3 nucleotides read TGTGCCAGCAGCCCCAGGACAGGGGGGAGGACTAGCGGGAAGGTGTATGAGCAGTTCTTC.

This sequence joins TRBV5-1 and TRBJ1-2, with 8 bases lining up with TRBD1. With V trimmed by 4 bases and J by 1 base, 3 bases remained unmatched. Germline-derived CDR1 and CDR2 are SGHRS and YFSETQ. The CDR3 length is 14 residues. In DNA, the CDR3 is TGCGCCAGCAGCCTACAGGGGGATAACTATGGCTACACCTTC. Protein sequence: CASSLQGDNYGYTF.

The gene calls are TRBV6-6 and TRBJ1-6; D may be TRBD1 (5 bases). The CDR3 contains 12 residues. V lost 8 bases and J 8 bases, leaving 10 bases between the germline ends. Germline lookup yields CDR1 MNHNY and CDR2 SVGAGI (reference sequence). CDR3 DNA sequence: TGTGCCAGCCAACCAGGGTATTCACCCCTCCACTTT. It is translated as CASQPGYSPLHF.

The chain joins TRBV28 to TRBJ1-2; no reliable D call. Per the germline V gene, CDR1 is MDHEN and CDR2 is SYDVKM. This CDR3 is built from 14 residues. V was trimmed by 5 bases and J by 4 bases, leaving 14 bases between them. For the CDR3, the DNA is TGTGCCAGCAGTCCTCATGGGGAATTCTATGGCTACACCTTC. Translation: CASSPHGEFYGYTF.

This clone was counted once. The chain uses TRBV5-1 and TRBJ2-1; 11 positions agree with TRBD1. CDR3 length: 16 residues. Germline CDR1 reads SGHRS; CDR2 reads YFSETQ. The V segment lost 4 bases and the J segment 7 bases; nucleotides outside the gene matches: 10. The CDR3 spells CASSRPRTGGKNEQFF. CDR3 coding DNA: TGCGCCAGCAGCCGGCCCCGGACAGGGGGCAAAAATGAGCAGTTCTTC.

The chain uses TRBV28 and TRBJ1-5; D is undetermined. V was cut by 8 bases and J by 5 bases, with 13 bases left in between. The CDR3 runs to 13 residues. CDR1 is MDHEN and CDR2 is SYDVKM in the germline V gene. CDR3 in DNA: TGTGCCAGCGAACCACCAGGAGATCAGCCCCAGCATTTT. Translated, it gives CASEPPGDQPQHF.

The CDR3 is CASSSRGQANEKLFF. For the CDR3, the DNA is TGTGCCAGCAGTTCTCGGGGGCAGGCTAATGAAAAACTGTTTTTT. The genes are TRBV28 and TRBJ1-4; D is possibly TRBD1 (6 bases). CDR1 is MDHEN and CDR2 is SYDVKM in the germline V gene. V lost 4 bases and J 3 bases, leaving 12 bases between the germline ends. The CDR3 has 15 amino acids.

V and J are TRBV5-5 and TRBJ1-3; D is unresolved. Germline V CDR1 and CDR2: SGHKS, YYEKEE (reference sequence). The CDR3 has 17 amino acids. Trimming shortened V by 0 bases and J by 0 bases, and 13 bases separated the two germline ends. CDR3 nucleotide sequence: TGTGCCAGCAGCTTGGCCATGGGAGGATCCTCTGGAAACACCATATATTTT. It encodes CASSLAMGGSSGNTIYF.

V is TRBV5-4 and J is TRBJ2-7; the match to TRBD2 covers 9 bases. The J segment lost 3 bases and the V segment lost 3 bases, leaving 4 bases of the junction unmatched. The CDR3 covers 14 residues. Germline loops: CDR1 SGHNT, CDR2 YYREEE (reference sequence). CDR3 DNA sequence: TGTGCCAGCAGCTCAGGACTAGCGAGCTACGAGCAGTACTTC. It is translated as CASSSGLASYEQYF.

V usage is TRBV12-3 or TRBV12-4 and J usage is TRBJ2-7; D perhaps matches TRBD2 (5 bases). This CDR3 has 12 residues. The germline V and J ends were trimmed by 5 bases and 6 bases, with 11 bases remaining between them. CDR3 bases: TGTGCCAGCAGTCCACAAGGAGGCGAGCAGTACTTC. Its translation is CASSPQGGEQYF.

The rearrangement uses TRBV4-1 and TRBJ2-7; D is uncertain. Trimming left V 1 base short and J 2 bases short, with 12 bases between. The germline V gene encodes CDR1 MGHRA and CDR2 YSYEKL. The CDR3 has 15 residues. The CDR3 protein is CASSQVPGGPYEQYF. The DNA for the CDR3 is TGCGCCAGCAGCCAAGTCCCCGGCGGCCCCTACGAGCAGTACTTC.

CDR3 DNA sequence: TGTGCCAGCAGTCCCCCGACAGCGAGATCCTACGAGCAGTACTTC. Translated, it gives CASSPPTARSYEQYF. V usage is TRBV28 and J usage is TRBJ2-7, with D maybe TRBD1 (5 bases). This CDR3 contains 15 residues. V was shortened by 5 bases and J by 1 base, with 15 bases between the two germline ends. From germline, CDR1 is MDHEN and CDR2 SYDVKM.

The chain couples TRBV5-1 to TRBJ2-2; tentatively, D is TRBD1 or TRBD2 (5 bases each). This CDR3 contains 14 residues. Germline CDR1 is SGHRS and CDR2 is YFSETQ. The V and J ends lost 4 bases and 2 bases respectively, with 9 bases between them. The chain's CDR3 is CASSVGANTGELFF. CDR3 nucleotides: TGCGCCAGCAGCGTCGGGGCTAACACCGGGGAGCTGTTTTTT.

V usage is TRBV7-6 and J usage is TRBJ2-7, with 7 positions matching TRBD1. Germline V gives CDR1 SGHVS, CDR2 FNYEAQ. The CDR3 has 13 amino acids. The V and J ends lost 0 bases and 6 bases, in that order; junction bases with no gene match: 2. The CDR3 loop reads CASSLATGVEQYF. The CDR3 DNA sequence: TGTGCCAGCAGCTTAGCAACAGGGGTCGAGCAGTACTTC.

This chain uses TRBV9 with TRBJ2-3, with 8 bases lining up with TRBD2. V shed 0 bases, J shed 5 bases, and the junction held 8 bases outside the gene matches. The CDR3 spans 16 residues. Germline CDR1 reads SGDLS; CDR2 reads YYNGEE. This chain's CDR3 is CASSVGNGGAVDTQYF. The DNA for the CDR3 is TGTGCCAGCAGCGTAGGCAACGGGGGGGCCGTAGATACGCAGTATTTT.

The genes are TRBV6-6 and TRBJ2-7; maybe TRBD2 (6 bases). CDR1 and CDR2 (germline): MNHNY, SVGAGI (reference sequence). The CDR3 runs 11 residues. V lost 8 bases, J lost 3 bases, and 8 bases lay in between. The CDR3 DNA is TGTGCCAGCTCCGGGGGCTACGAGCAGTACTTC. Its protein product is CASSGGYEQYF.

The chain employs TRBV28 and TRBJ1-4; 11 nucleotides align to TRBD1. V lost 2 bases and J lost 3; bases outside the gene matches: 5. The CDR3 totals 17 residues. Germline assignment: CDR1 MDHEN and CDR2 SYDVKM. CDR3 sequence: CASSLAGQGAANEKLFF. Here the CDR3 DNA reads TGTGCCAGCAGTTTAGCTGGACAGGGGGCGGCTAATGAAAAACTGTTTTTT.

CDR3: CATTATGGSYNEQFF. The CDR3 DNA reads as TGTGCCACCACTGCGACAGGGGGCTCCTACAATGAGCAGTTCTTC. V is TRBV24-1 and J is TRBJ2-1; 9 nucleotides align to TRBD1. The trim removed 8 bases at V and 0 bases at J, leaving 4 bases unmatched. The CDR3 runs to 15 residues. The germline V gene encodes CDR1 KGHDR and CDR2 SFDVKD.

This chain uses TRBV28 with TRBJ1-2; D perhaps matches TRBD1 (6 bases). Per the germline V gene, CDR1 is MDHEN and CDR2 is SYDVKM. V gave up 4 bases and J gave up 3 bases, with 12 bases separating them. The CDR3 contains 14 residues. The CDR3 DNA sequence: TGTGCCAGCAGTTCTCCCGACAGGTACTATGGCTACACCTTC. Translation: CASSSPDRYYGYTF.

This clone appeared a few times. The chain is built from TRBV14 and TRBJ2-2, with TRBD1 identical over 7 bases. Germline CDR1 reads SGHDN; CDR2 reads FVKESK. The V gene end was trimmed by 4 bases and the J gene end by 4 bases; junction bases not matched to a gene: 3. The CDR3 sequence is 14 residues long. CDR3 nucleotides: TGTGCCAGCAGCCGAGGGGGCGCCACCGGGGAGCTGTTTTTT. Its protein product is CASSRGGATGELFF. Full variable domain (missing parts from reference TRBV14 and TRBJ2-2): EAGVTQFPSHSVIEKGQTVTLRCDPISGHDNLYWYRRVMGKEIKFLLHFVKESKQDESGMPNNRFLAERTGGTYSTLKVQPAELEDSGVYFCASSRGGATGELFFGEGSRLTVL.

This clone was seen only once. The rearrangement links TRBV5-6 to TRBJ2-7, with D perhaps being TRBD1 or TRBD2 (5 bases each). Looked up from germline, CDR1 is SGHDT and CDR2 is YYEEEE. V lost 4 bases to trimming and J lost 3 bases, with 14 bases between them. The CDR3 covers 14 residues. Here the CDR3 reads CASSPDSAGYEQYF. Written as DNA, the CDR3 is TGTGCCAGCAGCCCTGACAGTGCGGGCTACGAGCAGTACTTC. The whole variable domain, remainder taken from reference TRBV5-6 and TRBJ2-7, is DAGVTQSPTHLIKTRGQQVTLRCSPKSGHDTVSWYQQALGQGPQFIFQYYEEEERQRGNFPDRFSGHQFPNYSSELNVNALLLGDSALYLCASSPDSAGYEQYFGPGTRLTVT.

This clone was seen a single time. The chain has TRBV9 and TRBJ2-2; D gene ambiguous. The V end was cut by 4 bases, the J end by 5 bases, with 9 bases between. CDR3 length: 13 amino acids. Germline V lookup: CDR1 SGDLS, CDR2 YYNGEE. In nucleotides, the CDR3 is TGTGCCAGCAGCAGGGATTGGACCGGGGAGCTGTTTTTT. It yields the protein CASSRDWTGELFF.

The V gene is TRBV19, the J gene TRBJ2-2; D is uncertain. Trimming took off 5 bases at V and 1 base at J, with 14 bases between the two ends. This CDR3 is built from 16 residues. In germline, CDR1 is LNHDA, CDR2 SQIVND (reference sequence). The CDR3 sequence is CASSPFGWENTGELFF. The CDR3 nucleotides read TGTGCCAGTAGTCCCTTCGGATGGGAGAACACCGGGGAGCTGTTTTTT.

V gene TRBV3-1 (or the pseudogene TRBV3-2) combines with J gene TRBJ1-4, with a possible D match to TRBD1 (5 bases). V gave up 0 bases and J gave up 10 bases, with 15 bases separating them. CDR1 is LGHDT, CDR2 YNNKEL, per germline (reference sequence). This CDR3 has 15 residues. The CDR3 loop is CASSQERGERGKLFF. CDR3 nucleotides: TGTGCCAGCAGCCAAGAGCGGGGGGAGAGGGGAAAACTGTTTTTT.